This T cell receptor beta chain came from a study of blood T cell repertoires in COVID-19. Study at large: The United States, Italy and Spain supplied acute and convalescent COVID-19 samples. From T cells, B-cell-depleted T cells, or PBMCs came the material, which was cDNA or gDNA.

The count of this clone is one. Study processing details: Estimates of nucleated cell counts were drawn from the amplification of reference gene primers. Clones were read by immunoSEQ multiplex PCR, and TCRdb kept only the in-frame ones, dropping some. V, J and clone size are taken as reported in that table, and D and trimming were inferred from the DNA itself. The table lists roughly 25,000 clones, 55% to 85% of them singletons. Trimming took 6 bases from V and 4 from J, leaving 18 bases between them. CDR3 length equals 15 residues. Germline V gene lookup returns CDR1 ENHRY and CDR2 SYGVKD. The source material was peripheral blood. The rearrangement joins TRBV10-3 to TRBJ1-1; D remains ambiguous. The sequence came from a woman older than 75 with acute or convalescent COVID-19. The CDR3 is CAIRDPGGMSTEAFF. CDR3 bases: TGTGCCATCAGGGATCCCGGAGGAATGAGCACTGAAGCTTTCTTT.